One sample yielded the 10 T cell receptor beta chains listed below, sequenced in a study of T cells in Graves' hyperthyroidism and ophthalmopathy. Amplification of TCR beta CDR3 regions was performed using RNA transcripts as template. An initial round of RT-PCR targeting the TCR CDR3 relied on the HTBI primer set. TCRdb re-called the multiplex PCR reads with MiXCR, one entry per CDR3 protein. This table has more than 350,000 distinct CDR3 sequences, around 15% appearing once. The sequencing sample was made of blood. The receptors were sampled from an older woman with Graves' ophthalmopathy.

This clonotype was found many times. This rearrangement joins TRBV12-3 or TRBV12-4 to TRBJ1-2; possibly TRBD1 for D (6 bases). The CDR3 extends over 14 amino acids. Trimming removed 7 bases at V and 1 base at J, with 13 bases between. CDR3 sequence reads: CASKFGGVNYGYTF. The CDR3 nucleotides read TGTGCCAGCAAATTTGGGGGCGTTAACTATGGCTACACCTTC.

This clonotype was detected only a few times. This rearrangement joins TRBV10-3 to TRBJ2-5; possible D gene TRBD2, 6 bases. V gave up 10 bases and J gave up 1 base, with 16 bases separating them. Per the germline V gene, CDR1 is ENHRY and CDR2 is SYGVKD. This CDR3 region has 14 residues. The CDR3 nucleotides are TGTGCCACCCAGGTAGGAGGGTCCCAAGAGACCCAGTACTTC. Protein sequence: CATQVGGSQETQYF.

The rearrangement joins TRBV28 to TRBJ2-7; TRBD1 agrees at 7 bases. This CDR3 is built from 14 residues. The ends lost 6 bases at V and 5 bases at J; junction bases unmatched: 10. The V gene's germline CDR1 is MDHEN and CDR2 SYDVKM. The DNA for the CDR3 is TGTGCCAGCAGCCCAAGGGGGCCCAAGGACGAGCAGTACTTC. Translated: CASSPRGPKDEQYF.

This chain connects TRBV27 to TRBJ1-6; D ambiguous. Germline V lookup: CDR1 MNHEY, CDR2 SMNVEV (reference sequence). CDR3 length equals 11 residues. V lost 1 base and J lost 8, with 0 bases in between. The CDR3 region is CASSLYSPLHF. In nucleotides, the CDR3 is TGTGCCAGCAGTTTATATTCACCCCTCCACTTT.

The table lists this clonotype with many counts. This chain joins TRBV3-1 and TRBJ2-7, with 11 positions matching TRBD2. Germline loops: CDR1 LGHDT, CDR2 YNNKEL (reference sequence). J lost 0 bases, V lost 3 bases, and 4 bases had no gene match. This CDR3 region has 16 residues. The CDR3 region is CASSQRGLAGSYEQYF. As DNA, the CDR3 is TGTGCCAGCAGCCAGCGAGGACTAGCGGGCTCCTACGAGCAGTACTTC.

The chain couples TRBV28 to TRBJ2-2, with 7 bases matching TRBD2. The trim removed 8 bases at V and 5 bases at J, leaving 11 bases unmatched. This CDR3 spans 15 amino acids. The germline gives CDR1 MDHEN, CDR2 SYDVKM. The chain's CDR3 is CASYARGRETGELFF. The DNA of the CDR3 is TGTGCCAGCTATGCCCGTGGGCGGGAGACCGGGGAGCTGTTTTTT.

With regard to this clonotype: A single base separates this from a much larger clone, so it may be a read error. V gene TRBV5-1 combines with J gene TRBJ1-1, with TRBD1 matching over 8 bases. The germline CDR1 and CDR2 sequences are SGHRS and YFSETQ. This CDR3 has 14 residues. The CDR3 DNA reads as TGCGCCAGCAGCTTAGCACCAGGGGGCACTGAAGTTTTCTTT. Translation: CASSLAPGGTEVFF.

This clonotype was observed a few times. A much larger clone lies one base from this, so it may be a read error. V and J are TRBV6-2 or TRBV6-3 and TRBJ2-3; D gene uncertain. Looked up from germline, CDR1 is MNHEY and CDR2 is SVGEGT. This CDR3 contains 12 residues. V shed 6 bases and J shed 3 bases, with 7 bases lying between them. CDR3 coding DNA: TGTGCCAGCAGGGAAGGAACAGATACGCAGTATTTT. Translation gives CASREGTDTQYF.

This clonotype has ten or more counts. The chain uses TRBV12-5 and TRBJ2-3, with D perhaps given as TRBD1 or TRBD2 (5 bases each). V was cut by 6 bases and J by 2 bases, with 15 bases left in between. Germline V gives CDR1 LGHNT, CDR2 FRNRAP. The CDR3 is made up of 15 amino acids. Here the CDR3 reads CASGPPGPSTDTQYF. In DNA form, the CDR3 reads TGTGCTAGTGGACCCCCGGGGCCGTCCACAGATACGCAGTATTTT.

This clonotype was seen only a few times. CDR3 bases: TGCGCCAGCAGTTCGGGACTGCTCCAAGAGACCCAGTACTTC. It is translated as CASSSGLLQETQYF. The chain employs TRBV5-1 and TRBJ2-5; D might be TRBD2 (6 bases). The CDR3 runs to 14 residues. Trimming pared 5 bases from V and 1 base from J, leaving 12 bases between. The germline CDR1 and CDR2 sequences are SGHRS and YFSETQ. The variable domain in full, completed from reference TRBV5-1 and TRBJ2-5, reads KAGVTQTPRYLIKTRGQQVTLSCSPISGHRSVSWYQQTPGQGLQFLFEYFSETQRNKGNFPGRFSGRQFSNSRSEMNVSTLELGDSALYLCASSSGLLQETQYFGPGTRLLVL.